This T cell receptor beta chain appears in the sequencing data of a study of T cells in Graves' hyperthyroidism and ophthalmopathy. TCR beta CDR3 regions were amplified from RNA transcripts. Using the HTBI primer set, a first-round RT-PCR was run on the TCR CDR3. TCRdb recomputed calls from the multiplex PCR reads with MiXCR, one row per CDR3 protein. The profile shows 250,000 to 300,000 distinct CDR3 sequences, 13% to 15% of them singletons. Study-wide points: Blood also carried most thyroid clonotypes expanded above 0.001.

This clonotype has a count of ten or more. The antigen is not known. The TCR sequence derives from a woman aged 35 to 49 with Graves' hyperthyroidism that later progressed to Graves' ophthalmopathy. Specimen: blood.

As DNA, the CDR3 is TGTGCCATCAGTGAAAGAGAGTACGGCGGTTCCTCCTACAATGAGCAGTTCTTC. As protein: CAISEREYGGSSYNEQFF. J is TRBJ2-1 and V is TRBV10-3, with unresolved D. CDR1 is ENHRY and CDR2 is SYGVKD in the germline V gene. The CDR3 runs 18 residues. V lost 3 bases, J lost 0 bases, and 18 bases lay in between.